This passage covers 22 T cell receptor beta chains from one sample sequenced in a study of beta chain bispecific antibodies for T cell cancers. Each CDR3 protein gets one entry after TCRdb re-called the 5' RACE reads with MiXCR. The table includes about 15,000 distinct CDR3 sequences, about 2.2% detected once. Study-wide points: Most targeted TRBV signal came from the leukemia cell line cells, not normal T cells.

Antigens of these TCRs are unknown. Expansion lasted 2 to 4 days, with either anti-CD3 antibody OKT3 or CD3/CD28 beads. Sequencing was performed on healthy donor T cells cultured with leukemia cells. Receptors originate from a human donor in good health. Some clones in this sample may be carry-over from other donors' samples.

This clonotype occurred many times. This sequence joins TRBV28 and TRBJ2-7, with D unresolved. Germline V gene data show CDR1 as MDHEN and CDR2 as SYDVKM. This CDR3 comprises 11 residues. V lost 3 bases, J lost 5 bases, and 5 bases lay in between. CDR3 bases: TGTGCCAGCAGTTTTGGCCACGAGCAGTACTTC. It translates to CASSFGHEQYF.

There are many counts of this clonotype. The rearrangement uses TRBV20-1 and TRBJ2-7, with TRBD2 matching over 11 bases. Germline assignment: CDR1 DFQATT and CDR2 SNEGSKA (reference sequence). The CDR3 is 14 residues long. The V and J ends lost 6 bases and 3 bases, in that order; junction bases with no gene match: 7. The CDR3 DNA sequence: TGCAGTGCCAAGACTAGCGGGGACTACTACGAGCAGTACTTC. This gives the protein CSAKTSGDYYEQYF.

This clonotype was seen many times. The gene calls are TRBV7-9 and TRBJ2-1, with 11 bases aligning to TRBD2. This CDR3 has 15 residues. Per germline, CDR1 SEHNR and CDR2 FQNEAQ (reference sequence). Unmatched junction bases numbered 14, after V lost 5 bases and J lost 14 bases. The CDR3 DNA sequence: TGTGCCAGCAGCCCCGGAGGGCTAGCGGGGGGCTCGAAGTTCTTC. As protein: CASSPGGLAGGSKFF.

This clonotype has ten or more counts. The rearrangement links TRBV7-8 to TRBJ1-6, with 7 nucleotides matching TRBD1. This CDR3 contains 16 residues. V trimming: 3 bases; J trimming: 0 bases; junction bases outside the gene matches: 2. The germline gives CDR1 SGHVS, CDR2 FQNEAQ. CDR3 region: CASSLTGSSYNSPLHF. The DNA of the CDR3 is TGTGCCAGCAGCTTGACAGGGAGCTCCTATAATTCACCCCTCCACTTT.

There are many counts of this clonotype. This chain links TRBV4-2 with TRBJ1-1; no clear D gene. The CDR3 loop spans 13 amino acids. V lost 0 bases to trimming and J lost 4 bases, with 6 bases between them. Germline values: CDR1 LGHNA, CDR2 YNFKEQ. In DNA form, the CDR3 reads TGTGCCAGCAGCCAAGAATACAGCACTGAAGCTTTCTTT. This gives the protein CASSQEYSTEAFF.

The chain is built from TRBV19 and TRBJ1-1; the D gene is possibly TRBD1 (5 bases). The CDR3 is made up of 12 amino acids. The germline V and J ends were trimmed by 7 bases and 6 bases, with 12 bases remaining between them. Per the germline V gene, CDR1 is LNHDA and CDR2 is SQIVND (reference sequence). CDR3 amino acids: CASKEGRAEAFF. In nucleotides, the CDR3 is TGTGCCAGTAAAGAGGGACGCGCTGAAGCTTTCTTT.

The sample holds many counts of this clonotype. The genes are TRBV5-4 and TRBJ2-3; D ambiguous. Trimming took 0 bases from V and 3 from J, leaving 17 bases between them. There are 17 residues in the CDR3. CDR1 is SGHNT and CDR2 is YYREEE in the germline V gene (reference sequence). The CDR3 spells CASSLVTGSIETDTQYF. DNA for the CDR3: TGTGCCAGCAGCTTGGTTACCGGGTCGATTGAGACAGATACGCAGTATTTT.

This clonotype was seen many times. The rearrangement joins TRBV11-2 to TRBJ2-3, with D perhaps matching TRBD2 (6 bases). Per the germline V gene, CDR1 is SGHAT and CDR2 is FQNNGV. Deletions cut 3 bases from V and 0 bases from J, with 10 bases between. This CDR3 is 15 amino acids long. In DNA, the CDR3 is TGTGCCAGCAGCTTTAGCGGATCTAGCACAGATACGCAGTATTTT. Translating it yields CASSFSGSSTDTQYF.

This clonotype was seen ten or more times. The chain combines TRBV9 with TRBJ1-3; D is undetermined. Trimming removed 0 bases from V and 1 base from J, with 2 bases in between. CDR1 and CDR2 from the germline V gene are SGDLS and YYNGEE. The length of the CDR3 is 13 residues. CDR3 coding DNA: TGTGCCAGCAGCGTAGATTCTGGAAACACCATATATTTT. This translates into CASSVDSGNTIYF.

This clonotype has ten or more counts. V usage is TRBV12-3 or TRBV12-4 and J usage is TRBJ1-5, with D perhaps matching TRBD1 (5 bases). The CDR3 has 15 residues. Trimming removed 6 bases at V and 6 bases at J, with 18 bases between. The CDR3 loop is CASSPPGVLVQPQHF. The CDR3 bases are TGTGCCAGCAGCCCTCCGGGGGTTTTAGTTCAGCCCCAGCATTTT.

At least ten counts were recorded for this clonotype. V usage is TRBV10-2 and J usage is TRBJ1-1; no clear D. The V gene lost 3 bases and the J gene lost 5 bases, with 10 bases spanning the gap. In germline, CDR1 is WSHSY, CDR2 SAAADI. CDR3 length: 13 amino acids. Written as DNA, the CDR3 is TGCGCCAGCAGTGACATGGGGAATACTGAAGCTTTCTTT. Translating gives CASSDMGNTEAFF.

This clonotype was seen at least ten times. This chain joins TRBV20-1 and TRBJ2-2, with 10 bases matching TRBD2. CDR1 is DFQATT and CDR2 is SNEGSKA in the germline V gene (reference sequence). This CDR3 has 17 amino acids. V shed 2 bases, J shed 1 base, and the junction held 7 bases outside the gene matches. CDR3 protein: CSARPTGLAENTGELFF. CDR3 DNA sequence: TGCAGTGCTAGACCTACCGGACTAGCGGAGAACACCGGGGAGCTGTTTTTT.

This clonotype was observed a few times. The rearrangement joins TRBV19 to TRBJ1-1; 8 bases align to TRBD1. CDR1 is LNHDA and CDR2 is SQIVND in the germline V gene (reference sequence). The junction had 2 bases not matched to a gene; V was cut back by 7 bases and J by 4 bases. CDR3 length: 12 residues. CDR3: CASIDRGTEAFF. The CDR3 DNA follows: TGTGCCAGTATAGACAGGGGCACTGAAGCTTTCTTT.

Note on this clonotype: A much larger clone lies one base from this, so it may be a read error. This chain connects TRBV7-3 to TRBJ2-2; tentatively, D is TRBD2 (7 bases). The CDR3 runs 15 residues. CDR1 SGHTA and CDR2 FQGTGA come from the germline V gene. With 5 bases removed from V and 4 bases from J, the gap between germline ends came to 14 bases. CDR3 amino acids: CASSLGGPGTGELFF. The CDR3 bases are TGTGCCAGCAGCCTCGGGGGGCCGGGCACCGGGGAGCTGTTTTTT.

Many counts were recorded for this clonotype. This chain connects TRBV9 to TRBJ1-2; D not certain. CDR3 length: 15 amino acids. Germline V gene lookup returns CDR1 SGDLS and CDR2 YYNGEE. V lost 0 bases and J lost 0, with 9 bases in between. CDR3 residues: CASSVDGVSNYGYTF. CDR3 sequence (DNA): TGTGCCAGCAGCGTAGACGGCGTCTCTAACTATGGCTACACCTTC. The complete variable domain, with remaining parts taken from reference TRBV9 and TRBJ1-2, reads DSGVTQTPKHLITATGQRVTLRCSPRSGDLSVYWYQQSLDQGLQFLIQYYNGEERAKGNILERFSAQQFPDLHSELNLSSLELGDSALYFCASSVDGVSNYGYTFGSGTRLTVV.

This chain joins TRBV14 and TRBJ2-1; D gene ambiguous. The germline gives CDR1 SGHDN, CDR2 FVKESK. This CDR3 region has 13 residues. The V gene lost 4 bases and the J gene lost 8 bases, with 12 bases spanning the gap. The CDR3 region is CASSPFLGDEQFF. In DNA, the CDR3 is TGTGCCAGCAGCCCTTTCCTCGGCGATGAGCAGTTCTTC. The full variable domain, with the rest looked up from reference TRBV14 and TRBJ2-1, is EAGVTQFPSHSVIEKGQTVTLRCDPISGHDNLYWYRRVMGKEIKFLLHFVKESKQDESGMPNNRFLAERTGGTYSTLKVQPAELEDSGVYFCASSPFLGDEQFFGPGTRLTVL.

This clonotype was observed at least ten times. The DNA for the CDR3 is TGTGCCAGCCTAATGGGACAGGGGATCTACAATGAGCAGTTCTTC. Its translation: CASLMGQGIYNEQFF. The genes are TRBV2 and TRBJ2-1, with 10 bases that match TRBD1. Unmatched junction bases numbered 7, after V lost 8 bases and J lost 3 bases. The CDR3 length is 15 residues. In germline, CDR1 is SNHLY, CDR2 FYNNEI.

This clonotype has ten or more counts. DNA of the CDR3: TGTGCCAGCAAATCGGGGTCTGGAAACACCATATATTTT. Its protein product is CASKSGSGNTIYF. This chain connects TRBV7-9 to TRBJ1-3; D uncertain. Trimming removed 7 bases from V and 1 base from J, with 8 bases in between. Germline-derived CDR1 and CDR2 are SEHNR and FQNEAQ (reference sequence). This CDR3 contains 13 residues. The full variable domain, completed using reference TRBV7-9 and TRBJ1-3, is DTGVSQNPRHKITKRGQNVTFRCDPISEHNRLYWYRQTLGQGPEFLTYFQNEAQLEKSRLLSDRFSAERPKGSFSTLEIQRTEQGDSAMYLCASKSGSGNTIYFGEGSWLTVV.

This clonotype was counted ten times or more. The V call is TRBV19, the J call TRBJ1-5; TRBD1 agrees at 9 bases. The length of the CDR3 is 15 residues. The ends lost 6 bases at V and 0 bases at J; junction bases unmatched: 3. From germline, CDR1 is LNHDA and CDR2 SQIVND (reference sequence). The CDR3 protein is CASSWGQGSNQPQHF. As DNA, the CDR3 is TGTGCCAGTAGCTGGGGACAGGGTAGCAATCAGCCCCAGCATTTT.

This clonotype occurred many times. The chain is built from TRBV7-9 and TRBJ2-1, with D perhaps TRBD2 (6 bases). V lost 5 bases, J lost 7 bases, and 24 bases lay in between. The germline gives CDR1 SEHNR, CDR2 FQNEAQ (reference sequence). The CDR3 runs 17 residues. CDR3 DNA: TGTGCCAGCAGCCAACTACGGGACTTTACTTTCCCGAATGAGCAGTTCTTC. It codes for CASSQLRDFTFPNEQFF.

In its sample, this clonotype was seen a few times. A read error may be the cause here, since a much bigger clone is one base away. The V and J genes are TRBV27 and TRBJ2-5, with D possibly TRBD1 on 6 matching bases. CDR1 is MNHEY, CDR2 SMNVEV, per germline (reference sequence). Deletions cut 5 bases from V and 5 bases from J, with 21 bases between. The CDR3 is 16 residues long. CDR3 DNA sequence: TGTGCCAGCAGTGAACGGACAGCGTCGGGTTTGGAGACCCAGTACTTC. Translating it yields CASSERTASGLETQYF.

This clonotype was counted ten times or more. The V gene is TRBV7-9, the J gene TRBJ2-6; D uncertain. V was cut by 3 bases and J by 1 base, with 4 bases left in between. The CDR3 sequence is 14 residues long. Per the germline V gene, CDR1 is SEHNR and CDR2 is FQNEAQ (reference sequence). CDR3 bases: TGTGCCAGCAGCTTTCCATCTGGGGCCAACGTCCTGACTTTC. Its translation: CASSFPSGANVLTF.